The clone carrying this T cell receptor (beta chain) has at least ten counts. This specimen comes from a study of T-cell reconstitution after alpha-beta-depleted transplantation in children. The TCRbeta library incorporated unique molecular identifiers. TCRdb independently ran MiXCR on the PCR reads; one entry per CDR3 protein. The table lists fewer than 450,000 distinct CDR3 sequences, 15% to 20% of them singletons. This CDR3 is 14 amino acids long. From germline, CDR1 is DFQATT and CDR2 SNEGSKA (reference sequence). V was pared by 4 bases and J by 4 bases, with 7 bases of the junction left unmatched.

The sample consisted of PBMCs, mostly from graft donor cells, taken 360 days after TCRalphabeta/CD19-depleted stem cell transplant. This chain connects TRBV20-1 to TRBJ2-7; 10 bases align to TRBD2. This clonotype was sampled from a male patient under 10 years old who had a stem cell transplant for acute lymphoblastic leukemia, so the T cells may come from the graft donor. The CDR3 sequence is CSAKPGTSVYEQYF. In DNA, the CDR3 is TGCAGTGCTAAACCCGGGACTAGCGTGTACGAGCAGTACTTC.